The T cell receptor (beta chain) under discussion was sequenced for a study of T cells in Graves' hyperthyroidism and ophthalmopathy. This clonotype was seen just once. Its antigen is currently unknown. The investigators amplified TCR beta CDR3 regions from RNA transcripts. The HTBI primer set was used in a first-round RT-PCR of the TCR CDR3. Each CDR3 protein gets one entry after TCRdb re-called the multiplex PCR reads with MiXCR. The sample holds a few hundred thousand distinct CDR3 sequences; 13% to 15% are singletons and the top ten take about 17%. Germline CDR1 reads SGHAT; CDR2 reads FQNNGV. The CDR3 sequence is 17 residues long. With V trimmed by 4 bases and J by 12 bases, 14 bases remained unmatched. Uncontrolled infection, other autoimmune disease, pregnancy or lactation led to exclusion. Study-wide results and limits: It was a median about 6 months before onset that the model predicted ophthalmopathy. Blood also showed most of the thyroid clonotypes that were expanded above 0.001.

The chain employs TRBV11-2 and TRBJ2-1; 14 bases line up with TRBD2. Specimen: blood. The TCR was taken from a woman under 30 with Graves' hyperthyroidism. CDR3 in DNA: TGTGCCAGCAGCTCCCGCGGGACTAGCGGGAGCGGGCTCCGGCAGTTCTTC. Amino acid sequence: CASSSRGTSGSGLRQFF.